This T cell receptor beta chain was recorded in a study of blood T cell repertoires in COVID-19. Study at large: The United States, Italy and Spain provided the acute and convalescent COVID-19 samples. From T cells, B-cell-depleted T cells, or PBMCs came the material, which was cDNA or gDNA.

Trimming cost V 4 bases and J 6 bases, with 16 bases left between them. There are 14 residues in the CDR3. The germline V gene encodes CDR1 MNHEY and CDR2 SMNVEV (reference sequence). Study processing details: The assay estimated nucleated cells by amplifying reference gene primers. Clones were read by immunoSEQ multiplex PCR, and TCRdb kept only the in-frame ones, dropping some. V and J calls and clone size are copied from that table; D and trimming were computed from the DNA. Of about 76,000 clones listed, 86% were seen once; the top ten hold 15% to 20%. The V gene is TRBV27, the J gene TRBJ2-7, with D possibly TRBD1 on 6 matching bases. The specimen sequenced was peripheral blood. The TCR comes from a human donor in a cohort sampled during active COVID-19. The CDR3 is CASSSSIRGGEQYF. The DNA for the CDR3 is TGTGCCAGCAGTTCCTCAATAAGAGGGGGCGAGCAGTACTTC.